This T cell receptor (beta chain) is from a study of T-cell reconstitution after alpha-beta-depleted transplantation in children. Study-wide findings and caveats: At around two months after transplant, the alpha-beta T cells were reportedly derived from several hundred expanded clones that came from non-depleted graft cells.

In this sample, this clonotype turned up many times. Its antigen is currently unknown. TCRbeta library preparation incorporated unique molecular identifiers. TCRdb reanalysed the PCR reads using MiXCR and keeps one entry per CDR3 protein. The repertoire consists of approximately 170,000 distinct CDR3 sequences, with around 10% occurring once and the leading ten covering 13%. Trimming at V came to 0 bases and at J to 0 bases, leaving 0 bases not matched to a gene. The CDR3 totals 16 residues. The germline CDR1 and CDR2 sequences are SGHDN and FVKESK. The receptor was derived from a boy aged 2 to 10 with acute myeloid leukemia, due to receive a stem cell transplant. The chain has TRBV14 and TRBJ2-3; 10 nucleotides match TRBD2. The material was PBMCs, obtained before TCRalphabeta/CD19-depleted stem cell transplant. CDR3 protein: CASSQELAGSTDTQYF. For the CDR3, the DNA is TGTGCCAGCAGCCAAGAACTAGCGGGGAGCACAGATACGCAGTATTTT.